This T cell receptor beta chain was documented in a study of T cell repertoires in cytomegalovirus infection. TCRdb recomputed calls from the reads with MiXCR, one row per CDR3 protein. This sample has around 78,000 distinct CDR3 sequences, with 20% to 30% found just once. The CDR3 length is 16 residues. Germline CDR1 reads SGHVS; CDR2 reads FQNEAQ. The V and J ends lost 4 bases and 8 bases, in that order; junction bases with no gene match: 9. This clonotype occurred many times. What it binds is not known. The specimen was CD8+ T cells from cultured PBMCs, collected from culture after CMV antigen stimulation. The sequence was collected from a human donor in good health (CMV status not recorded). Some clones in this sample may be carry-over from other donors' samples. This rearrangement joins TRBV7-8 to TRBJ2-1, with TRBD2 matching over 12 bases. The CDR3 loop reads CASSYRLAGVNDEQFF. In DNA form, the CDR3 reads TGTGCCAGCAGCTACCGACTAGCGGGGGTAAACGATGAGCAGTTCTTC.